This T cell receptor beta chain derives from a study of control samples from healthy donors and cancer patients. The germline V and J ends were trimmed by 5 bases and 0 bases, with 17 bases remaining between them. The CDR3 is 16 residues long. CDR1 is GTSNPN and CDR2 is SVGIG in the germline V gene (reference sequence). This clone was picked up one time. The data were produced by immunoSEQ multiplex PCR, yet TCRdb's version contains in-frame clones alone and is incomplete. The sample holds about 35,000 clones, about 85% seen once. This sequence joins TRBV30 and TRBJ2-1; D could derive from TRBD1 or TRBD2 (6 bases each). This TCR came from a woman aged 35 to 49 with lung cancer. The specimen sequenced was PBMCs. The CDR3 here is CAWSKGGLASYNEQFF. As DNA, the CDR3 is TGTGCCTGGTCCAAGGGGGGCCTTGCCTCCTACAATGAGCAGTTCTTC.